A single sample is the source of the 12 T cell receptor beta chains below, sequenced in a study of cytomegalovirus exposure and HLA in healthy donors. The primer mix had 60 Vbeta and 13 Jbeta primers. Using immunoSEQ multiplex PCR, the repertoire was profiled, and TCRdb retains in-frame clones only, with some absent. The table records about 140,000 clones, about 61% of them present only once. Sequences were obtained from PBMCs. The receptor set was obtained from a woman between 35 and 50 years old in good health and CMV-seronegative.

This clone was seen ten or more times. This rearrangement joins TRBV6-5 to TRBJ1-1, with no clear D. Germline V gene lookup returns CDR1 MNHEY and CDR2 SVGAGI. Between the trimmed V and J ends, which lost 2 bases and 8 bases, there was a span of 15 bases. The CDR3 totals 14 residues. This CDR3 reads CASSYRVPLVEAFF. The CDR3 coding sequence is TGTGCCAGCAGTTACCGGGTCCCACTAGTCGAAGCTTTCTTT.

V usage is TRBV29-1 and J usage is TRBJ2-7; 7 nucleotides match TRBD1. The V and J ends lost 7 bases and 3 bases, in that order; junction bases with no gene match: 9. This CDR3 has 13 residues. Germline V gene lookup returns CDR1 SQVTM and CDR2 ANQGSEA. CDR3 nucleotide sequence: TGCAGCGCCCGGACAGGTACCGACTACGAGCAGTACTTC. This gives the protein CSARTGTDYEQYF.

In this sample, this clone turned up once. V is TRBV9 and J is TRBJ2-1, with 8 bases aligning to TRBD2. The CDR3 consists of 15 residues. Per germline, CDR1 SGDLS and CDR2 YYNGEE. The trim removed 4 bases at V and 7 bases at J, leaving 10 bases unmatched. The CDR3 loop is CASSPRAGGTNEQFF. The DNA of the CDR3 is TGTGCCAGCAGCCCTCGGGCGGGGGGCACGAATGAGCAGTTCTTC.

This chain links TRBV7-2 with TRBJ2-3; D may be TRBD2 (6 bases). The CDR3 is 18 amino acids. The ends were cut back, 5 bases at V and 6 bases at J, with 27 bases in the middle. Germline V gene lookup returns CDR1 SGHTA and CDR2 FQGNSA. CDR3: CASSPHWGAGISTDTQYF. The CDR3, as DNA: TGTGCCAGCAGCCCGCACTGGGGCGCGGGGATCTCCACGGATACGCAGTATTTT.

The chain has TRBV5-6 and TRBJ2-7; D perhaps matches TRBD1 (6 bases). The V end was cut by 2 bases, the J end by 3 bases, with 18 bases between. The CDR3 spans 16 residues. Germline CDR1 SGHDT, CDR2 YYEEEE. The CDR3 nucleotides are TGTGCCAGCAGCTTCCCCTCCCTCGGGACAAGCTACGAGCAGTACTTC. Translating it yields CASSFPSLGTSYEQYF.

The chain is built from TRBV5-4 and TRBJ1-2; TRBD1 agrees at 7 bases. CDR3 length: 14 amino acids. Germline assignment: CDR1 SGHNT and CDR2 YYREEE (reference sequence). V gave up 0 bases and J gave up 8 bases; unmatched junction bases: 7. The CDR3 nucleotides read TGTGCCAGCAGCTTGGGCGACAGGGTGAAGGGCTACACCTTC. Translated, it gives CASSLGDRVKGYTF. Combining the CDR3 with reference TRBV5-4 and TRBJ1-2 gives the whole variable domain ETGVTQSPTHLIKTRGQQVTLRCSSQSGHNTVSWYQQALGQGPQFIFQYYREEENGRGNFPPRFSGLQFPNYSSELNVNALELDDSALYLCASSLGDRVKGYTFGSGTRLTVV.

The chain has TRBV11-3 and TRBJ2-5; 12 nucleotides line up with TRBD2. J lost 2 bases, V lost 1 base, and 2 bases had no gene match. From germline, CDR1 is SGHNT and CDR2 YENEEA. The CDR3 contains 16 residues. CDR3 sequence (DNA): TGTGCCAGCAGCTTAGGGACTAGCGGGGAACAAGAGACCCAGTACTTC. Its protein product is CASSLGTSGEQETQYF. The full variable domain, in which reference TRBV11-3 and TRBJ2-5 provide the parts outside the CDR3, is EAGVVQSPRYKIIEKKQPVAFWCNPISGHNTLYWYLQNLGQGPELLIRYENEEAVDDSQLPKDRFSAERLKGVDSTLKIQPAELGDSAVYLCASSLGTSGEQETQYFGPGTRLLVL.

The chain couples TRBV6-4 to TRBJ1-2; no clear D gene. With 6 bases removed from V and 0 bases from J, the gap between germline ends came to 14 bases. This CDR3 comprises 15 residues. CDR1 is MRHNA, CDR2 SNTAGT, per germline. The CDR3 DNA reads TGTGCCAGCAGAGAGGGAGCCCGATCTAACTATGGCTACACCTTC. It specifies CASREGARSNYGYTF.

This clone was detected a few times. The chain is built from TRBV4-2 and TRBJ1-3; perhaps TRBD1 as D (6 bases). V was clipped by 0 bases and J by 2 bases, with 8 bases between them. CDR1 and CDR2 (germline): LGHNA, YNFKEQ. The CDR3 covers 15 residues. The CDR3: CASSQDYRAGNTIYF. The CDR3 DNA sequence: TGTGCCAGCAGCCAAGATTACAGGGCTGGAAACACCATATATTTT.

The chain carries TRBV7-2 and TRBJ2-5; 8 bases fit TRBD1. CDR3 size: 15 residues. V dropped 4 bases and J dropped 4; count of bases not matched to a gene: 8. The V gene's germline CDR1 is SGHTA and CDR2 FQGNSA. The CDR3 sequence is CASSSDRVSSETQYF. The CDR3 nucleotides read TGTGCCAGCAGCTCGGACAGGGTTTCTTCAGAGACCCAGTACTTC.

This chain joins TRBV4-1 and TRBJ1-4; no reliable D call. Germline V lookup: CDR1 MGHRA, CDR2 YSYEKL. This CDR3 spans 17 amino acids. V was pared by 5 bases and J by 7 bases, with 23 bases between. CDR3 sequence: CASSSQVGILRGEKLFF. For the CDR3, the DNA is TGCGCCAGCAGCTCGCAAGTAGGCATCTTACGAGGTGAAAAACTGTTTTTT.

The chain is built from TRBV28 and TRBJ1-5, with no clear D. V was clipped by 3 bases and J by 1 base, with 10 bases between them. The CDR3 length is 15 residues. Germline values: CDR1 MDHEN, CDR2 SYDVKM. CDR3 region: CASSFRSGSNQPQHF. DNA for the CDR3: TGTGCCAGCAGTTTTAGGTCCGGGAGCAATCAGCCCCAGCATTTT.